This TCR beta chain was recorded in a study of identical twins. Broader study findings: For out-of-frame beta sequences, excess twin sharing was weaker. Where out-of-frame alpha sequences were twin-shared, they showed excess low generation probability.

TCRdb re-called the 5' RACE reads with MiXCR, one entry per CDR3 protein. Found here are 700,000 or so distinct CDR3 sequences, around 8.3% of them singletons; the top ten hold 0.98%. As for this clonotype: The antigen is undetermined. A clone one base away is much larger, so this may be a read error.

The CDR3 is 16 amino acids. The germline gives CDR1 SGHTA, CDR2 FQGNSA. In addition, the sample was reused for a study of yellow fever vaccine responses in identical twins.

The source material was PBMCs. This receptor was identified in a young woman in good health. This rearrangement joins TRBV7-2 to TRBJ2-2; TRBD2 is a possible D gene (5 bases). The CDR3 region is CASSLVASLNTRELFF. The CDR3 DNA sequence: TGTGCCAGCAGCTTAGTTGCTAGCTTGAACACCAGGGAGCTGTTTTTT.